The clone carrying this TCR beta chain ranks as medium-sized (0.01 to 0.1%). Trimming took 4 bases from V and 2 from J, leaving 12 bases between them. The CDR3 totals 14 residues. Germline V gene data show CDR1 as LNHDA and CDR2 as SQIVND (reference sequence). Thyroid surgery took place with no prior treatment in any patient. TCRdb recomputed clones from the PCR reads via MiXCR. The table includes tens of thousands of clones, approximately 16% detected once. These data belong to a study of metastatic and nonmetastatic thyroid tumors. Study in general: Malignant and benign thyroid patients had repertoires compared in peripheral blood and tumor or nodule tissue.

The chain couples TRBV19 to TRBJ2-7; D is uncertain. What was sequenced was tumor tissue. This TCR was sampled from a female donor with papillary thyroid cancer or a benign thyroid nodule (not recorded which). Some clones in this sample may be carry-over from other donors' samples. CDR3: CASSTALSAYEQYF. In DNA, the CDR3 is TGTGCCAGTAGTACCGCACTCTCGGCCTACGAGCAGTACTTC.